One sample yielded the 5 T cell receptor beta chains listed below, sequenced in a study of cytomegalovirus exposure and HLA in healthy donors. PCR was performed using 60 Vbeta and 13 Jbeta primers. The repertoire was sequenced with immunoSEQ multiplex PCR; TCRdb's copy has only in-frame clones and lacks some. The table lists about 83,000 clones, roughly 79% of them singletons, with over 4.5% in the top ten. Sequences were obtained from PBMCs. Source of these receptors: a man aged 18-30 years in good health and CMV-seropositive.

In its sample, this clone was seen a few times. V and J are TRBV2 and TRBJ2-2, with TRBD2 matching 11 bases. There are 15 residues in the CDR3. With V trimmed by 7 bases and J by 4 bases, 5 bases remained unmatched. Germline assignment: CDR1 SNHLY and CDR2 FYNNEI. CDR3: CASMGGLAGTGELFF. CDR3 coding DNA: TGTGCCAGCATGGGCGGACTAGCGGGCACCGGGGAGCTGTTTTTT.

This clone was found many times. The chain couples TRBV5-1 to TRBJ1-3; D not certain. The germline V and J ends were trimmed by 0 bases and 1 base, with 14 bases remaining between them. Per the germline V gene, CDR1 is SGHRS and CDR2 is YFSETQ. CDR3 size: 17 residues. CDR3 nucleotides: TGCGCCAGCAGCTTGGCTGCCGCAGCGCAATCTGGAAACACCATATATTTT. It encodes CASSLAAAAQSGNTIYF.

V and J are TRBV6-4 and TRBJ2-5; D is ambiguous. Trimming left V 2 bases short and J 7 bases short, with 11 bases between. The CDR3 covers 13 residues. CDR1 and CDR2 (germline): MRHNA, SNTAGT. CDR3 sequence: CASSDRPSGTQYF. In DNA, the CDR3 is TGTGCCAGCAGTGACCGGCCCTCGGGGACCCAGTACTTC.

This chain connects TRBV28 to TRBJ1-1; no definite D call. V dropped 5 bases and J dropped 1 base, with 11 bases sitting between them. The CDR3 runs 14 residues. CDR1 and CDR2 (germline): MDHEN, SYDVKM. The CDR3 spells CASSARYRNTEAFF. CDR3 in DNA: TGTGCCAGCAGTGCCAGATACAGGAACACTGAAGCTTTCTTT.

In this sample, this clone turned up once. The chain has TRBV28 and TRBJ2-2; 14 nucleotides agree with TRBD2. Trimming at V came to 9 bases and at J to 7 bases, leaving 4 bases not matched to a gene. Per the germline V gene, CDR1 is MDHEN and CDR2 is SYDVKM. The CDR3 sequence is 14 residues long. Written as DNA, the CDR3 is TGTGCCAGTGGGACTAGCGGGAGTAGCGGGGAGCTGTTTTTT. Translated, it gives CASGTSGSSGELFF.